This entry lists 17 T cell receptor beta chains sequenced from one sample in a study of CD8 T cells in ankylosing spondylitis (dated by TCRdb to 2016 to 2017). What the research found in general, with its limitations: Blood from ankylosing spondylitis patients appeared to be characterized by a TCR beta motif made up of under ten highly homologous amino acid variants.

Antigens of these TCRs are unknown. The receptor library was made with 5' RACE. The instrument was an Illumina HiSeq 2500. TCRdb cleaned the public reads at Q25 with fastp, built clones with MiXCR and kept in-frame beta chains. Rows merge per CDR3 protein into single entries with the most common DNA and genes. The sample table lists about 700,000 distinct CDR3 sequences, under 20% of them with a count of one. The top ten clones comprise about 20% of the sample. Source material: blood, either unsorted or a sorted T cell fraction (not recorded which). These receptors all stem from a male donor with ankylosing spondylitis.

The J gene is TRBJ2-7, the V gene TRBV3-1; weak D call: TRBD2 (6 bases). With 7 bases removed from V and 3 bases from J, the gap between germline ends came to 28 bases. Per germline, CDR1 LGHDT and CDR2 YNNKEL (reference sequence). The CDR3 runs 18 residues. CDR3 coding DNA: TGTGCCAGCACCAAAGGTTCCCAAGCGGGCTCCCTGGGCTACGAGCAGTACTTC. Translating gives CASTKGSQAGSLGYEQYF.

The chain joins TRBV18 to TRBJ1-5; possibly TRBD1 for D (6 bases). Trimming stripped 4 bases from V and 0 bases from J, with 13 bases between. From germline, CDR1 is KGHSH and CDR2 LQKENI. The CDR3 is 16 residues long. The CDR3 bases are TGTGCCAGCTCACGGTCGGCAGGGGATAGCAATCAGCCCCAGCATTTT. Translating it yields CASSRSAGDSNQPQHF.

The chain combines TRBV9 with TRBJ2-3; 11 bases map to TRBD2. The CDR3 is made up of 17 amino acids. Losses at the gene ends were 4 bases for V and 2 bases for J; bases not matched to a gene: 9. The germline gives CDR1 SGDLS, CDR2 YYNGEE. CDR3 sequence (DNA): TGTGCCAGCAGCCTACGTACTAGCGGGGGCGCCACAGATACGCAGTATTTT. It codes for CASSLRTSGGATDTQYF.

The V gene is TRBV16, the J gene TRBJ1-2, with D hard to call. Trimming cost V 1 base and J 0 bases, with 18 bases left between them. CDR3 length: 18 amino acids. Germline values: CDR1 KGHSY, CDR2 FQNENV. The CDR3 loop reads CASSQFVTPPGTNYGYTF. CDR3 DNA: TGTGCCAGCAGCCAATTCGTCACCCCACCGGGGACTAACTATGGCTACACCTTC.

Only a few counts were recorded for this clonotype. The V call is TRBV29-1, the J call TRBJ2-2, with unresolved D. The CDR3 consists of 14 residues. CDR1 is SQVTM, CDR2 ANQGSEA, per germline. V lost 4 bases, J lost 7 bases, and 16 bases lay in between. DNA for the CDR3: TGCAGCGTTGCTTCCCCAGTCCTCGGCGGGGAGCTGTTTTTT. Residues: CSVASPVLGGELFF.

The chain employs TRBV27 and TRBJ2-1; D unclear. Trimming removed 8 bases from V and 4 bases from J, with 9 bases in between. Germline lookup yields CDR1 MNHEY and CDR2 SMNVEV (reference sequence). CDR3 size: 12 residues. Written as DNA, the CDR3 is TGTGCCAGCTCCGACATTTACAATGAGCAGTTCTTC. Protein product: CASSDIYNEQFF.

This clonotype was observed a handful of times. The rearrangement uses TRBV24-1 and TRBJ2-1; D remains ambiguous. Trimming pared 4 bases from V and 7 bases from J, leaving 13 bases between. The length of the CDR3 is 14 residues. Germline V gives CDR1 KGHDR, CDR2 SFDVKD. CDR3 coding DNA: TGTGCCACCAGTGACCTGCGTTATGGAAATGAGCAGTTCTTC. Protein: CATSDLRYGNEQFF.

The chain recombines TRBV24-1 with TRBJ2-1; D call uncertain. The CDR3 contains 14 residues. The V end lost 1 base, the J end lost 10 bases, and 13 bases lay between the germline ends. Germline V gene data show CDR1 as KGHDR and CDR2 as SFDVKD. CDR3 region: CATSDLETGGEQFF. The CDR3, as DNA: TGTGCCACCAGTGATTTAGAGACGGGTGGGGAGCAGTTCTTC.

This clonotype was seen repeatedly, ten times or more. The gene calls are TRBV4-1 and TRBJ2-1; TRBD1 agrees at 9 bases. Germline values: CDR1 MGHRA, CDR2 YSYEKL. This CDR3 contains 16 residues. The trim removed 3 bases at V and 6 bases at J, leaving 9 bases unmatched. CDR3 sequence: CASSHEGQGYGNEQFF. The CDR3 nucleotides read TGCGCCAGCAGCCATGAAGGACAGGGGTACGGCAATGAGCAGTTCTTC.

This clonotype was recorded at least ten times. The chain combines TRBV7-3 with TRBJ2-2, with a possible D match to TRBD1 (6 bases). In germline, CDR1 is SGHTA, CDR2 FQGTGA. This CDR3 has 14 residues. The V end was cut by 9 bases, the J end by 1 base, with 12 bases between. CDR3 coding DNA: TGTGCCAGTCGTAGGGACATGAACACCGGGGAGCTGTTTTTT. Protein product: CASRRDMNTGELFF.

V usage is TRBV12-3 or TRBV12-4 and J usage is TRBJ2-6, with D perhaps matching TRBD2 (6 bases). Trimming shortened V by 6 bases and J by 4 bases, and 16 bases separated the two germline ends. The CDR3 has 16 amino acids. The CDR3 nucleotides are TGTGCCAGCAGCCTAGCCGGGGGAGTCGGGGCCAACGTCCTGACTTTC. This gives the protein CASSLAGGVGANVLTF.

The V and J genes are TRBV29-1 and TRBJ2-6; D not certain. There are 15 residues in the CDR3. The V end lost 4 bases, the J end lost 0 bases, and 10 bases lay between the germline ends. Germline V CDR1 and CDR2: SQVTM, ANQGSEA. This CDR3 is CSVAAESSGANVLTF. CDR3 bases: TGCAGCGTTGCGGCAGAGAGCTCTGGGGCCAACGTCCTGACTTTC.

The chain is built from TRBV19 and TRBJ1-5, with D uncertain. CDR3 length: 15 residues. Between the trimmed V and J ends, which lost 3 bases and 0 bases, there was a span of 9 bases. The germline CDR1 and CDR2 sequences are LNHDA and SQIVND (reference sequence). CDR3 nucleotides: TGTGCCAGTAGTATCTCTAGTCATAGCAATCAGCCCCAGCATTTT. It translates to CASSISSHSNQPQHF.

In its sample, this clonotype was seen a few times. The chain combines TRBV25-1 with TRBJ2-5; D might be TRBD2 (6 bases). CDR3 length equals 13 residues. Germline CDR1 reads MGHDK; CDR2 reads SYGVNS. V was trimmed by 3 bases and J by 4 bases, leaving 9 bases between them. The CDR3 bases are TGTGCCAGCAGTGACGGGGGAGGAGAGACCCAGTACTTC. Translation: CASSDGGGETQYF.

This rearrangement joins TRBV28 to TRBJ1-5; a weak D match, TRBD1 (5 bases). The germline CDR1 and CDR2 sequences are MDHEN and SYDVKM. The CDR3 is 14 amino acids. The V and J ends lost 6 bases and 4 bases respectively, with 13 bases between them. CDR3 in amino acids: CASRPDSANQPQHF. The DNA for the CDR3 is TGTGCCAGCAGGCCCGACAGCGCTAATCAGCCCCAGCATTTT.

The chain couples TRBV20-1 to TRBJ2-1; D is unclear. Germline CDR1 is DFQATT and CDR2 is SNEGSKA (reference sequence). This CDR3 is 11 amino acids long. V was pared by 5 bases and J by 7 bases, with 9 bases between. The CDR3 DNA reads as TGCAGTGCTCAAGAGCTTAATGAGCAGTTCTTC. Its protein is CSAQELNEQFF.

The table lists this clonotype with a few counts. The J gene is TRBJ2-2, the V gene TRBV27; 9 nucleotides agree with TRBD1. V lost 6 bases and J lost 1; bases outside the gene matches: 6. Germline V gives CDR1 MNHEY, CDR2 SMNVEV (reference sequence). This CDR3 is built from 16 residues. CDR3 loop: CASRRRGQGNTGELFF. In nucleotides, the CDR3 is TGTGCCAGCAGAAGGCGGGGACAGGGGAACACCGGGGAGCTGTTTTTT.